The T cell receptor beta chain under discussion was sequenced for a study of blood T cells in healthy people across ages (dated by TCRdb to between 2014 and 2016). Regarding the study in general: In model experiments, template switching captured roughly one uniquely barcoded TCR beta cDNA molecule for every two T cells. The donors were divided into four age groups: young (average around 16 years), middle-aged (about 40), aged (about 61) and long-lived (roughly 88). The study analyzed two additional independent replicas of 1 million unique cDNA reads from the same blood draw for two donors, one aged 18 to 30 and one aged 80 or older. Using deep sequencing normalized with unique cDNA molecular identifiers, the study measured how TCR beta repertoire diversity changes with age.

Library creation used 5' RACE. The data were produced on an Illumina HiSeq 2500. A second roughly 7 to 11 cycle PCR used a sample-barcoded 5' primer and a J-beta primer mix. A template-switch 5' adaptor carrying 12 random nucleotides introduced a unique molecular identifier onto each TCR beta cDNA molecule. Each sample yielded at least 2.5 million CDR3-containing paired-end reads. First-strand cDNA was synthesized from all RNA with the Mint cDNA synthesis kit, primed by a TRBC-specific oligonucleotide. Following uracil-DNA glycosylase treatment, a first 18-cycle PCR with universal primers M1SS and BC2_uni_R was performed on all cDNA. The authors processed their data as follows. For normalization, 1 million high-quality reads were randomly selected from each sample, with every read carrying a distinct molecular identifier. Instead of being binned into consensus sequences, reads with shared molecular identifiers were discarded. MiTCR, with a Q25 quality threshold and the strictest error-elimination algorithm, was used for CDR3 identification, clonotype clustering and error correction. A nonparametric unseen species model with Euler transformation was used to estimate a lower bound on total TCR beta diversity. TCRdb applied fastp at Q25 and MiXCR to the public reads, then kept only in-frame beta chains. Each CDR3 protein appears once, grouped with its most common genes and DNA. The V and J calls, along with clone size, are taken from TCRdb and not from the paper's own processing. The sample includes approximately 900,000 distinct CDR3 sequences, with about 27% observed a single time. Of the sample, roughly a tenth falls within the top ten clones.

This clonotype turned up a few times. It lacks a known antigen. This may arise from a read error, as a much more abundant clone is one base away. Systemically healthy Caucasian individuals from Russia, some 40 in total and aged about 6 to 95 years, were included as donors. Each donor gave 8 to 10 milliliters of peripheral blood, drawn into EDTA-treated Vacutainer tubes. PBMCs were isolated by Ficoll-Paque density-gradient centrifugation, with at least 6 million obtained per sample. Trizol reagent was used to extract total RNA from PBMCs, with at least 5.5 micrograms per sample. The percentages of naive CD45RAhigh/CD27high T cells were determined by flow cytometry on a PBMC aliquot from every donor. The germline V gene supplies CDR1 KGHDR and CDR2 SFDVKD. Spanning cysteine to phenylalanine, the CDR3 consists of 14 amino acids. Only CDR3 DNA is held: 42 bases, read in frame from base 1. The full study reports these points: Observed TCR beta diversity per million T cells fell roughly linearly with age, and a significant reduction was already apparent by age around 40. Since profiling was done on bulk unsorted PBMCs, naive and antigen-experienced compartments could not be conclusively compared. Estimates of total diversity based on one million sequenced T cells were considered lower bounds and underestimates. Donor CMV infection status was unknown, potentially confounding age-related changes in expanded clonotypes. There was a strong correlation between observed TCR beta diversity and the percentage of naive T cells measured by flow cytometry. Compared with the aged group, more naive CD4+ T cells, fewer expanded clones and increased TCR diversity were shown by the long-lived group, suggesting age selection.

These sequences were also reported in another study, on T cells of mothers and their children. In that second paper, the authors write: Nine systemically healthy Caucasian individuals served as donors, namely three mothers together with their six children. cDNA synthesis consumed the entire amount of extracted RNA, loaded at around 1.5 ug RNA in each 15 ul reaction. Sample barcodes and 2-4 random nucleotides were added via the M1S primer in the second PCR. Over 8 million TCR beta CDR3 reads were obtained for each mother, and 2.7 million or so reads were obtained for each child. Thymic selection shapes the output of TCR recombination in a similar way in related and unrelated pairs, and inherited differences have a minor effect. Normalized repertoire overlap was always slightly but never significantly higher in related than unrelated mother-child pairs. No persistent microchimeric T cell clones were found, with a detection sensitivity of 85 to 100 clones per million clonotypes. To look for features that set related mother-child pairs apart from unrelated individuals, the researchers ran deep NGS to compare the TCR beta repertoires of mothers and children. Mothers averaged about 40 +/- 4 years of age and children averaged about 10 +/- 4 years. After adapter ligation with NEBNext reagents, the libraries were sequenced on Illumina HiSeq 2000 with 100+100 nt paired-end reads. To prevent cross-contamination, the mother and child libraries were prepared a month apart and were sequenced in separate runs. For each donor, between about 500,000 and 2,200,000 distinct TCR beta clonotypes were identified. Naive TCR beta clonotypes were estimated from low-frequency clonotypes matched to each donor's FACS-determined naive share, without sorting.

Sequenced input: blood. The clonotype comes from a middle-aged woman in good health. The sequence is built from TRBV24-1 and TRBJ2-7; the D region possibly corresponds to TRBD2 (5 bases align). The end of the DNA fits TRBJ2-4 better, so the J call may be wrong. The CDR3 protein sequence reads: CAASDADYSNIQYF. The nucleotides read TGTGCCGCCAGTGATGCAGACTACTCCAACATTCAGTACTTC.